These T cell receptor beta chains were read from a single sample in a study of cytomegalovirus exposure and HLA in healthy donors. The data were produced by immunoSEQ multiplex PCR, yet TCRdb's version contains in-frame clones alone and is incomplete. This sample carries under 200,000 clones, about 82% of them seen once, and the ten largest clones take 1%. The sequenced sample consisted of PBMCs. These TCRs come from a woman aged 45-65 years in good health and CMV-seropositive. The CDR3 runs from the conserved cysteine through the conserved F or W. D genes are given only for firm matches. Size is stated for part of the rows, as once, few or many counts, or as a class when the clone is expanded.

-	TRBV5-4	-	TRBJ1-1	TGTGCCAGCAGTCCTTACAGGAACACTGAAGCTTTCTTT	CASSPYRNTEAFF
TRBD1	TRBV7-8	-	TRBJ2-7	TGTGCCAGCAGCTTAGGCCGGGACAGGGGGCTCTACGAGCAGTACTTC	CASSLGRDRGLYEQYF
-	TRBV19	-	TRBJ1-2	TGTGCCAGTAGTAAAGGGGGTTACGGCGAGAATGGCTACACCTTC	CASSKGGYGENGYTF
-	TRBV29-1	-	TRBJ1-4	TGCAGCACTACCCAGGGTGGAACTAATGAAAAACTGTTTTTT	CSTTQGGTNEKLFF
-	TRBV19	few	TRBJ1-2	TGTGCCAGTAGTACCTTCGACAGGTTCGGCTACACCTTC	CASSTFDRFGYTF
TRBD2	TRBV5-1	once	TRBJ2-1	TGCGCCAGCAGCTTGGGTAGCGGGGATTCTTACAATGAGCAGTTCTTC	CASSLGSGDSYNEQFF
-	TRBV18	-	TRBJ2-5	TGTGCCAGCTCACCAGGTGGGCTAGCGTCCCCACAAGAGACCCAGTACTTC	CASSPGGLASPQETQYF
TRBD1	TRBV10-3	-	TRBJ1-5	TGTGCCATCAAGACAGGGAATCAGCCCCAGCATTTT	CAIKTGNQPQHF
TRBD1	TRBV6-5	once	TRBJ2-7	TGTGCCAGCAGTTACTCACAGGGGCTCGAGCAGTACTTC	CASSYSQGLEQYF
-	TRBV28	once	TRBJ1-1	TGTGCCAGCAGTTTGGGAGCCGGAGGGAGCACTGAAGCTTTCTTT	CASSLGAGGSTEAFF
-	TRBV7-3	once	TRBJ2-5	TGTGCCAGCAGCCCCGTTGGAGTTCAAGAGACCCAGTACTTC	CASSPVGVQETQYF
TRBD1	TRBV6-6	-	TRBJ2-5	TGTGCCAGCACACCCGGTCCAGGGGGCGTAGAGACCCAGTACTTC	CASTPGPGGVETQYF
TRBD1	TRBV19	-	TRBJ1-2	TGTGCCAGTAGTCCCCCGGGACAGGGAATTGGGGGCTACACCTTC	CASSPPGQGIGGYTF
-	TRBV11-2	once	TRBJ2-3	TGTGCCAGCAGCTTGAACGAGCTAGATACGCAGTATTTT	CASSLNELDTQYF
-	TRBV2	-	TRBJ2-2	TGTGCCAGCAGCCCCGGGCCAGGGACCGGGGAGCTGTTTTTT	CASSPGPGTGELFF
-	TRBV11-3	-	TRBJ2-7	TGTGCCAGCAGCTTATCTCTCTCCTACGAGCAGTACTTC	CASSLSLSYEQYF
TRBD1	TRBV6-6	few	TRBJ1-5	TGTGCCAGCAGTAGGTCCAGGGGGCAACGGCAGCCCCAGCATTTT	CASSRSRGQRQPQHF
-	TRBV5-1	few	TRBJ2-1	TGCGCCAGCAGCTCGAGTCAACCGGGTTCCTACAATGAGCAGTTCTTC	CASSSSQPGSYNEQFF
-	TRBV7-2	-	TRBJ1-2	TGTGCCAGCAGCTTATATAATGAGGCAGTCAATGGCTACACCTTC	CASSLYNEAVNGYTF
TRBD1	TRBV7-9	-	TRBJ2-7	TGTGCCAGCAGCAAAGGGGGCCCTGCCTCCTACGAGCAGTACTTC	CASSKGGPASYEQYF
TRBD2	TRBV28	-	TRBJ2-7	TGTGCCAGCAGTTCGGGACTAGCGGGAGGCGAGCAGTACTTC	CASSSGLAGGEQYF
-	TRBV7-9	once	TRBJ2-3	TGTGCCAGCAGCTTAGCGGGGGGAGATACGCAGTATTTT	CASSLAGGDTQYF
TRBD2	TRBV27	-	TRBJ2-3	TGTGCCAGCAGTCTCCCGACTAGCGGGGAGATCGGCACAGATACGCAGTATTTT	CASSLPTSGEIGTDTQYF
TRBD2	TRBV18	few	TRBJ2-7	TGTGCCAGCTCACCTCCGGCTAGCGGGGACTACGAGCAGTACTTC	CASSPPASGDYEQYF
TRBD2	TRBV7-6	-	TRBJ2-1	TGTGCCAGCAGCAAGGGACTAGCGGAGTACAATGAGCAGTTCTTC	CASSKGLAEYNEQFF
TRBD1	TRBV6-1	-	TRBJ2-3	TGTGCCAGCAGTGAAACCGGACAGGTGGCAGATACGCAGTATTTT	CASSETGQVADTQYF
-	TRBV27	-	TRBJ1-2	TGTGCCAGCTATAATTCCGGGGTTGGCTACACCTTC	CASYNSGVGYTF
TRBD1	TRBV6-1	-	TRBJ1-1	TGTGCCAGTGAAAGGGGGCGCGGCACTGAAGCTTTCTTT	CASERGRGTEAFF